The rows below give T cell receptor beta chains drawn from one sample of a study of T cell changes during pregnancy in multiple sclerosis. Profiled with immunoSEQ multiplex PCR; TCRdb holds only in-frame clones, not every one. The table includes tens of thousands of clones, about 90% detected once. The sample here was CD4+ T cells from peripheral blood mononuclear cells, taken before pregnancy. These receptors were collected from a female donor with multiple sclerosis, enrolled in a pregnancy study. The CDR3 runs from the conserved cysteine through the conserved F or W. A D gene is named only where the DNA matches it firmly. Size values are once, few and many counts, or a class for expanded clones, and some rows have none.

clone_size	v_call	d_call	j_call	cdr3_nt	cdr3_aa
NA	TRBV6-5	NA	TRBJ1-1	TGTGCCAGCAGTTACTCGATTATGAGCACTGAAGCTTTCTTT	CASSYSIMSTEAFF
NA	TRBV7-8	TRBD2	TRBJ2-1	TGTGCCAGCAGCCCCCGGGGGGGTTCCTACAATGAGCAGTTCTTC	CASSPRGGSYNEQFF
NA	TRBV7-9	NA	TRBJ1-6	TGTGCCAGCAGCTTTGCCCCATTAGCCCTCCACTTT	CASSFAPLALHF
NA	TRBV30	NA	TRBJ1-1	TGTGCCTGGAGACACTATGAAGCTTTCTTT	CAWRHYEAFF
NA	TRBV7-2	TRBD2	TRBJ2-5	TGTGCCAGCAGCTTATTAAGCGGGGGGGCCTGGGAGACCCAGTACTTC	CASSLLSGGAWETQYF
NA	TRBV7-2	TRBD1	TRBJ1-1	TGTGCCAGCAGCTTCTCAGGGGGCGCTTTGAACACTGAAGCTTTCTTT	CASSFSGGALNTEAFF
NA	TRBV5-1	TRBD1	TRBJ1-3	TGCGCCAGCAGCCCTAGACAGGGAACCTCTGGAAACACCATATATTTT	CASSPRQGTSGNTIYF
NA	TRBV10-3	NA	TRBJ2-5	TGTGCCATCAGTGAGTCGAACGGCCAAGAGACCCAGTACTTC	CAISESNGQETQYF
NA	TRBV7-2	NA	TRBJ1-1	TGTGCCAGCAGAGCTTACGGGTTTTCGAACACTGAAGCTTTCTTT	CASRAYGFSNTEAFF
NA	TRBV16	NA	TRBJ2-4	TGTGCCAGCAGTATGGGCTCTTGGCAGGACATTCAGTACTTC	CASSMGSWQDIQYF
NA	TRBV6-1	NA	TRBJ2-7	TGTGCCAGCAGTGAAGCTAGAGGCGAGCAGTACTTC	CASSEARGEQYF
NA	TRBV18	NA	TRBJ1-1	TGTGCCAGCACCAACCCCCTACCGACAGGCTGGAACACTGAAGCTTTCTTT	CASTNPLPTGWNTEAFF
NA	TRBV6-5	NA	TRBJ1-6	TGTGCCAGCAGTTCGAACAGGGTGACTTCACCCCTCCACTTT	CASSSNRVTSPLHF
NA	TRBV6-6	NA	TRBJ2-2	TGTGCCAGCAGTTACTTTACGGGGATCGGCGGGGAGCTGTTTTTT	CASSYFTGIGGELFF
NA	TRBV5-1	NA	TRBJ2-5	TGCGCCAGCAGCTTGGGACCGGGACAAGAAGAGACCCAGTACTTC	CASSLGPGQEETQYF
few	TRBV29-1	NA	TRBJ2-2	TGCAGCGTTCGCGGCTACACCGGGGAGCTGTTTTTT	CSVRGYTGELFF
NA	TRBV4-1	TRBD1	TRBJ2-1	TGCGCCAGCAGCCAAGAGGGGACAGTTAGCTCCTACAATGAGCAGTTCTTC	CASSQEGTVSSYNEQFF
NA	TRBV6-6	NA	TRBJ2-5	TGTGCCAGCGGGGAGATAGCGGAGACCCAGTACTTC	CASGEIAETQYF
NA	TRBV5-1	NA	TRBJ2-5	TGCGCCAGCAGCGACAGCCAAGAGACCCAGTACTTC	CASSDSQETQYF
NA	TRBV19	TRBD2	TRBJ2-7	TGTGCCAGTAGTATAGATAAAACCGGACTAGCGGGGCTCACCTACGAGCAGTACTTC	CASSIDKTGLAGLTYEQYF
NA	TRBV30	TRBD1	TRBJ1-6	TGTGCCTGGAGTGTGGGACAGGATAATTCACCCCTCCACTTT	CAWSVGQDNSPLHF
NA	TRBV14	NA	TRBJ1-2	TGTGCCAGCAGCCCGGACAGTTTTCGGGGCTACACCTTC	CASSPDSFRGYTF
NA	TRBV4-3	TRBD1	TRBJ1-1	TGCGCCAGCAGCCAAGAGCGGGACAGTGTTACCCCCTTGAACACTGAAGCTTTCTTT	CASSQERDSVTPLNTEAFF
NA	TRBV5-6	NA	TRBJ2-3	TGTGCCAGCAGCTTGAGCTCCACAGATACGCAGTATTTT	CASSLSSTDTQYF
NA	TRBV7-2	NA	TRBJ1-1	TGTGCCAGCAGCTTGACATTATTTGGTCCTGAAGCTTTCTTT	CASSLTLFGPEAFF
NA	TRBV7-9	TRBD2	TRBJ2-1	TGTGCCAGCAGCAGACCTCTAACTAGCGGGGTATCCTACAATGAGCAGTTCTTC	CASSRPLTSGVSYNEQFF
NA	TRBV14	TRBD2	TRBJ2-7	TGTGCCAGCAGCCAAGACGGGAGGCCTCCTGGGGAGCAGTACTTC	CASSQDGRPPGEQYF
NA	TRBV7-9	NA	TRBJ2-7	TGTGCCAGCAGCGCTAACAGGGCCCACGAGCAGTACTTC	CASSANRAHEQYF
NA	TRBV18	TRBD1	TRBJ1-2	TGTGCCAGCTCACCCGACAGGGAGGTCTATGGCTACACCTTC	CASSPDREVYGYTF
NA	TRBV15	NA	TRBJ1-6	TGTGCCACCAGCAGAGCGCTCCGACAGGCTGATAATTCACCCCTCCACTTT	CATSRALRQADNSPLHF
NA	TRBV6-5	NA	TRBJ1-5	TGTGCCAGCAGTTACTCGAGAGCAATCGGGGATCAGCCCCAGCATTTT	CASSYSRAIGDQPQHF
NA	TRBV19	NA	TRBJ2-2	TGTGCCAGCCTAAGGTTGGACTACACCGGGGAGCTGTTTTTT	CASLRLDYTGELFF
once	TRBV25-1	TRBD1	TRBJ2-7	TGTGCCAGCAGTGATTTCGGACAGGCCGGAATGGTCTACGAGCAGTACTTC	CASSDFGQAGMVYEQYF
NA	TRBV4-1	NA	TRBJ1-5	TGCGCCAGCAGCCAAGCTGCGGGCCAGCCCCAGCATTTT	CASSQAAGQPQHF
NA	TRBV6-6	NA	TRBJ1-2	TGTGCCAGCAGTAGTCAGTCCTATGGCTACACCTTC	CASSSQSYGYTF
NA	TRBV19	NA	TRBJ2-5	TGTGCCAGTAGTATGAACAACCAAGAGACCCAGTACTTC	CASSMNNQETQYF
NA	TRBV7-2	NA	TRBJ2-1	TGTGCCAGCAGCCCCGACAGGTCCTACAATGAGCAGTTCTTC	CASSPDRSYNEQFF
NA	TRBV30	NA	TRBJ2-5	TGTGCCTGGGGACTTCTAGGGGAGACCCAGTACTTC	CAWGLLGETQYF
NA	TRBV27	TRBD1	TRBJ1-1	TGTGCCAGCAGAACGACAGGGGGAACTGAAGCTTTCTTT	CASRTTGGTEAFF
few	TRBV10-3	TRBD1	TRBJ1-1	TGTGCCATCAGACCCGGACAGGAGAGTGAAGCTTTCTTT	CAIRPGQESEAFF
NA	TRBV7-2	TRBD1	TRBJ2-7	TGTGCCAGCAGTAGAGGGGGACAGCCCTACGAGCAGTACTTC	CASSRGGQPYEQYF
NA	TRBV2	TRBD1	TRBJ1-2	TGTGCCAGCAGTGAGCCGACAGGGAGACTCGGCTACACCTTC	CASSEPTGRLGYTF
NA	TRBV19	TRBD1	TRBJ2-3	TGTGCCAGTAGATTGGGACAGGGAGGGACGCAGTATTTT	CASRLGQGGTQYF
NA	TRBV5-1	TRBD1	TRBJ1-3	TGCGCCAGCAGCACGGACAGGGGCGGTAGCTCTGGAAACACCATATATTTT	CASSTDRGGSSGNTIYF
NA	TRBV7-2	TRBD2	TRBJ2-1	TGTGCCAGCAGCTTGGGGGGGGGCTACAATGAGCAGTTCTTC	CASSLGGGYNEQFF
NA	TRBV19	NA	TRBJ1-2	TGTGCCAGATTATCACAGGTCTATGGCTACACCTTC	CARLSQVYGYTF
NA	TRBV19	TRBD1	TRBJ2-7	TGTGCCAGTAGGGAGACAGGGGGAATAACCTACGAGCAGTACTTC	CASRETGGITYEQYF
NA	TRBV9	NA	TRBJ2-3	TGTGCCAGCAGCGTAGGTTCCCCGAGGGGCACAGATACGCAGTATTTT	CASSVGSPRGTDTQYF
NA	TRBV6-6	TRBD1	TRBJ1-5	TGTGCCAGCAGTTCAGGACAGGTCGGCAATCAGCCCCAGCATTTT	CASSSGQVGNQPQHF
NA	TRBV2	NA	TRBJ1-4	TGTGCCAGCAGCGCAGAATGGGGGCGCGGTGAAAAACTGTTTTTT	CASSAEWGRGEKLFF
NA	TRBV5-1	NA	TRBJ2-1	TGCGCCAGCAGCTTAATAGCGAGGGACAATGAGCAGTTCTTC	CASSLIARDNEQFF
once	TRBV10-3	TRBD1	TRBJ2-7	TGTGCCACTCGACCGGGACAGGGAGGCTACGAGCAGTACTTC	CATRPGQGGYEQYF
NA	TRBV30	NA	TRBJ2-3	TGTGCCGCCAGACAGAACACAGATACGCAGTATTTT	CAARQNTDTQYF
NA	TRBV12-2	NA	TRBJ1-4	TGTGCAAGTCGCATACAGGGGGCAGCAACTAATGAAAAACTGTTTTTT	CASRIQGAATNEKLFF
NA	TRBV6-5	NA	TRBJ2-7	TGTGCCAGCAGGCAGACTCCGTACGAGCAGTACTTC	CASRQTPYEQYF
NA	TRBV4-2	NA	TRBJ2-3	TGTGCCAGCAGCCAAGATAGGACGGGGGTGAGCACAGATACGCAGTATTTT	CASSQDRTGVSTDTQYF
NA	TRBV6-4	NA	TRBJ1-3	TGTGCCAGCAGTGACGCGACTGGAAACACCATATATTTT	CASSDATGNTIYF
NA	TRBV27	NA	TRBJ2-7	TGTGCCAGCAGTTCGGTAGGAGGGGCCAGTTCCTACGAGCAGTACTTC	CASSSVGGASSYEQYF
NA	TRBV5-1	NA	TRBJ2-5	TGCGCCAGCAGCTTCTGGTCTAGAATTGAGACCCAGTACTTC	CASSFWSRIETQYF